This T cell receptor (beta chain) was recovered during a study of tumor and adjacent non-tumor tissue in lung cancer. The template was RNA from unsorted bulk tissue. The normal lung tissue was taken more than 3 cm from the tumor edge. This CDR3 is 15 amino acids long. The germline V gene has CDR1 MNHNS and CDR2 SASEGT. The ends were cut back, 2 bases at V and 8 bases at J, with 15 bases in the middle. TCRbeta libraries were built with three rounds of nested PCR, modified from ARM-PCR. Each CDR3 protein gets one entry after TCRdb re-called the multiplex PCR reads with MiXCR. The data show tens of thousands of distinct CDR3 sequences, 61% seen once.

The specimen was distant non-tumor lung tissue. J is TRBJ2-2 and V is TRBV6-1; possible D gene TRBD1, 5 bases. This sequence originates from a man aged 70-80 years with non-small cell lung cancer. This CDR3 is CASSEIRAGGGELFF. The CDR3 DNA sequence: TGTGCCAGCAGTGAAATCAGGGCCGGTGGTGGGGAGCTGTTTTTT.